This T cell receptor (beta chain) was sequenced during a study of OX40 agonist ivuxolimab in advanced cancers. As for the study in general: The patients received ivuxolimab by intravenous route every 2 weeks at 0.01 to 10 mg/kg.

The CDR3 covers 16 residues. V was pared by 0 bases and J by 4 bases, with 13 bases between. The germline V gene has CDR1 MNHEY and CDR2 SVGAGI. The protocol was immunoSEQ multiplex PCR, while the TCRdb copy is restricted to in-frame clones and leaves out a portion. The sample lists about 62,000 clones, approximately 86% occurring once. The chain recombines TRBV6-5 with TRBJ1-3; maybe TRBD1 (5 bases). Source: CD4+ or CD8+ T cells sorted from blood, taken in a trial of the OX40 agonist ivuxolimab. This TCR was recovered from an adult with an advanced solid tumor such as melanoma, head and neck, liver or kidney cancer. The CDR3 DNA reads TGTGCCAGCAGTTACTCGGGTGCAGGGCCCGGAAACACCATATATTTT. It encodes CASSYSGAGPGNTIYF.